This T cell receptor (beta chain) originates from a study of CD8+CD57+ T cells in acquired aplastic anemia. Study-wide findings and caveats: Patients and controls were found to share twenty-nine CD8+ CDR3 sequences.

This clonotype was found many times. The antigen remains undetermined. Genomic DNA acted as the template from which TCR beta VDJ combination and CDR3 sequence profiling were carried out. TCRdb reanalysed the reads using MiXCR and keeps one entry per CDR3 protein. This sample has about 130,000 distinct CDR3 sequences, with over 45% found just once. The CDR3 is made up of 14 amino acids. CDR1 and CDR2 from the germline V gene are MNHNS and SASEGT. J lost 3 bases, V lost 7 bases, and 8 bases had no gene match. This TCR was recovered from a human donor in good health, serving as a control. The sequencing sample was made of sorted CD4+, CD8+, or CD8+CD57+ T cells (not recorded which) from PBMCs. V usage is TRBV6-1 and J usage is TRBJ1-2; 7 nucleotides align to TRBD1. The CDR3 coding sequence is TGTGCCAGCACCGTCGCACAGGGGTACTATGGCTACACCTTC. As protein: CASTVAQGYYGYTF.